Given below is one TCR beta chain in context. No cognate antigen has been identified for it. No base quality values were provided; no much bigger clone lies one nucleotide off. This specimen belongs to a study of T cell responses to AZD1222 COVID-19 vaccine (dated by TCRdb to the early 2020s). With respect to the entire study: TCR sequencing was performed for 230 to 250 trial participants, of whom roughly 200 were given two doses of AZD1222 and around 26 were given two doses of MenACWY control vaccine. Enrollment into the trials was organized by age into subgroups of 18-55, 56-69 and 70-plus years, and those subgroups contained approximately 150, 30 and 60 TCR-sequenced participants, respectively.

The germline ends are 7 bases apart after V is trimmed by 5 bases and J by 5 bases. Reading the germline V gene gives CDR1 MNHNS and CDR2 SASEGT. Taken from cysteine to phenylalanine, the CDR3 has 12 residues. Only the CDR3 region is kept as DNA, spanning 36 bases read in frame from base 1. The time point label for this specimen denotes: about 28 days (+/-7) after the second vaccine dose. This specimen's treatment or condition label, interpreted: meningococcal conjugate vaccine given as trial control. Vaccinee samples were obtained from the UK trials COV001 and COV002, which included a single-blind randomized controlled phase 2/3 trial of AZD1222 (ChAdOx1 nCoV-19) in healthy adults. For TCRbeta chain sequencing, PBMC samples from trial participants were taken at day 0 and at day 28 after the second dose. The investigation overall reported the following: The vaccine-associated CD4 TCRs covered the entire spike protein, and the dominant responses fell in regions 160-218 and 743-854. The 56-69-year group was small, and its depth increase did not reach significance, likely because of low power. Reportedly, almost half of the unique spike-specific TCRs recognized epitopes lying outside the regions that are mutated in the B.1.351 and B.1.1.7 variants. Most participants were white British and females outnumbered males, and the authors suggested that clonal diversity may have been underestimated. A significant rise in spike-specific TCR breadth and depth was observed after two AZD1222 doses relative to day 0 and relative to MenACWY recipients. Only a handful of AZD1222 recipients were SARS-CoV-2 seropositive at baseline, limiting conclusions about previously exposed vaccinees. Because no day 14 peak-response samples were available, the repertoires could be characterized only after the peak T cell response.

The CDR3 regions of human TCRbeta chains were subjected to immunosequencing. The paper's processing steps were these. TCRs in the repertoires were matched against a reference library of SARS-CoV-2-specific TCRs that had been generated with the MIRA antigen-specificity platform. Breadth was defined as the fraction of unique TCRs that were SARS-CoV-2-associated. Depth was defined as the fraction of total T cells that were SARS-CoV-2-associated. Using the MIRA data, each spike-specific TCR was mapped to the spike region that the TCR reacts to and placed in a CD4 or CD8 class. Log10-transformed breadth and depth values were compared by one-way ANOVA with Sidak's multiple comparisons tests. The table comes from immuneACCESS by way of TCRdb, which keeps in-frame sequences with V and J called. Part of the clones is missing from these tables; in studies checked, under half for an unresolved V gene and the rest for unknown reasons. V and J calls and clone size are as listed in that table; D and trimming were resolved from the DNA. This sample gives some 180,000 clones in total; 90% to 95% of them show up just once. Together, the top ten hold more than 0.85% of the sample.

Sequencing used peripheral blood, obtained 28 days after the second dose of the MenACWY control vaccine. The chain joins TRBV6-1 to TRBJ1-5, with no confidently assigned D gene. This clonotype was obtained from an adult who received the MenACWY meningococcal vaccine as a control. The CDR3 here reads CASSTGDQPQHF. The DNA reads as follows: TGTGCCAGCAGTACCGGGGATCAGCCCCAGCATTTT.